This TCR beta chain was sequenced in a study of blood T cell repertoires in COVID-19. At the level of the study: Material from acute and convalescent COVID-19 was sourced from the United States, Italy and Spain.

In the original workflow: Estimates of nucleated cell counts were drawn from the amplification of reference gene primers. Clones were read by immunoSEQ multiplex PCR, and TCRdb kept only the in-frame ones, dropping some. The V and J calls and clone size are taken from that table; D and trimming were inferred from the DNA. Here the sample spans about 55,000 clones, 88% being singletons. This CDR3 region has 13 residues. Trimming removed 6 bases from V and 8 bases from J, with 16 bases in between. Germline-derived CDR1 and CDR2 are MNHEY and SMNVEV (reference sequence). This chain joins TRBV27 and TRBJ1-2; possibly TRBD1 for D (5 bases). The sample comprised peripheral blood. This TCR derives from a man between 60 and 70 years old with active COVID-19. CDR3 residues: CASRPGGIYGYTF. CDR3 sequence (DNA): TGTGCCAGCAGACCCGGGGGGATCTACGGCTACACCTTC.